There are many counts of the clone carrying this T cell receptor beta chain. Its matching antigen is unknown. The CDR3 consists of 15 residues. Germline CDR1 LGHNA, CDR2 YNFKEQ. V lost 5 bases to trimming and J lost 2 bases; unmatched junction nucleotides: 6. Both iRepertoire HTBI primers and Arm-PCR of CDR3 regions were used to build the TCR beta libraries. TCRdb recomputed calls from the multiplex PCR reads with MiXCR, one row per CDR3 protein. Among about 440,000 distinct CDR3 sequences listed, over 15% were seen once. Time point specified: newly diagnosed GD, antithyroid drugs for less than 3 months. The TCR library was made from RNA extracted from PBMCs. American Thyroid Association guidelines served as the basis for diagnosing Graves' disease. These data come from a study of regulatory T cells in long-lasting Graves disease. Findings and limits, study-wide: Small numbers of samples may have cut accuracy.

This same sample was also part of a study on T cells in Graves' hyperthyroidism and ophthalmopathy.

This specimen was peripheral blood mononuclear cells (PBMCs), taken at new diagnosis, from a patient treated with antithyroid drugs. The gene calls are TRBV4-2 and TRBJ1-5; 7 bases fit TRBD1. The sequence derives from a woman younger than 45 with Graves disease. The CDR3 protein is CASSSQGPGNQPQHF. The CDR3 DNA sequence: TGTGCCAGCAGCTCACAGGGGCCCGGCAATCAGCCCCAGCATTTT.